Reported below is one TCR beta chain. As yet, its antigen is unknown. The sample is drawn from a study of OX40 agonist ivuxolimab in advanced cancers. About the study: A partial response was reached by three patients: one with hepatocellular carcinoma and two with cutaneous melanoma.

Produced via immunoSEQ multiplex PCR; TCRdb's table is partial and in-frame only. The sample consists of about 61,000 clones, more than 70% of them appearing once. The length of the CDR3 is 16 residues. Germline V gene sequence: CDR1 GTSNPN, CDR2 SVGIG (reference sequence). With 7 bases clipped from V and 0 bases from J, the junction kept 6 bases outside the gene matches. Findings and caveats of the study: No determination was made of the antigen specificity of the expanded peripheral T cells.

Collection of blood occurred at baseline, at cycle 4 day 1, and at cycle 7 day 1. This specimen was CD4+ or CD8+ T cells sorted from blood, taken in a trial of the OX40 agonist ivuxolimab. V is TRBV30 and J is TRBJ2-6, with TRBD2 identical over 10 bases. This receptor was taken from an adult with an advanced solid tumor such as melanoma, head and neck, liver or kidney cancer. In DNA form, the CDR3 reads TGTGCCTTCGGGCCTAGCGGGAGCTCTGGGGCCAACGTCCTGACTTTC. Amino acids: CAFGPSGSSGANVLTF.